Following are 29 T cell receptor beta chains from one sample sequenced in a study of glioma-infiltrating T cells after dendritic cell vaccination. Clones were read by immunoSEQ multiplex PCR, and TCRdb kept only the in-frame ones, dropping some. Here the sample spans roughly 52,000 clones, 85% being singletons. The sequenced sample was blood, obtained before dendritic cell vaccination. The receptors originated from a human donor with glioblastoma.

CDR3 DNA: TGTGCCAGCAGTTTAGTGACAGGGGGCAGGGGGACCCAGTACTTC. It specifies CASSLVTGGRGTQYF. The chain carries TRBV28 and TRBJ2-5, with 10 bases fitting TRBD1. V dropped 2 bases and J dropped 7; count of bases not matched to a gene: 7. The CDR3 contains 15 residues. Germline V gene lookup returns CDR1 MDHEN and CDR2 SYDVKM.

The chain recombines TRBV11-2 with TRBJ1-2; D gene uncertain. Trimming took off 5 bases at V and 1 base at J, with 8 bases between the two ends. Per the germline V gene, CDR1 is SGHAT and CDR2 is FQNNGV. The CDR3 consists of 13 residues. CDR3 sequence (DNA): TGTGCCAGCAGCCGGGAGAGTAACTATGGCTACACCTTC. Translated, it gives CASSRESNYGYTF.

This clone has only one observation. The chain joins TRBV6-1 to TRBJ1-1; tentative D call: TRBD1 (6 bases). Germline V gives CDR1 MNHNS, CDR2 SASEGT. Trimming took off 4 bases at V and 5 bases at J, with 14 bases between the two ends. This CDR3 comprises 14 residues. CDR3: CASSGSGARTEAFF. CDR3 nucleotides: TGTGCCAGCAGTGGATCAGGGGCGAGGACTGAAGCTTTCTTT.

V and J are TRBV29-1 and TRBJ2-5; D is possibly TRBD2 (5 bases). The germline CDR1 and CDR2 sequences are SQVTM and ANQGSEA. The CDR3 length is 15 residues. With 1 base removed from V and 4 bases from J, the gap between germline ends came to 16 bases. This chain's CDR3 is CSVEAVASRGETQYF. Written as DNA, the CDR3 is TGCAGCGTTGAAGCCGTTGCGAGCCGGGGAGAGACCCAGTACTTC.

The chain is built from TRBV30 and TRBJ1-2; possible D gene TRBD1, 6 bases. Looked up from germline, CDR1 is GTSNPN and CDR2 is SVGIG (reference sequence). The CDR3 runs 18 residues. The V gene lost 0 bases and the J gene lost 2 bases, with 22 bases spanning the gap. CDR3: CAWSVLRQGSLSNYGYTF. The CDR3 nucleotides are TGTGCCTGGAGTGTACTGAGGCAGGGGTCCTTGTCAAACTATGGCTACACCTTC.

The V and J genes are TRBV12-5 and TRBJ2-4, with a tentative D call TRBD2 (6 bases). CDR1 and CDR2 (germline): LGHNT, FRNRAP. The CDR3 spans 14 residues. The germline V and J ends were trimmed by 4 bases and 5 bases, with 12 bases remaining between them. In DNA form, the CDR3 reads TGTGCTAGTGGTTCGTCCACGGGGGAAAACATTCAGTACTTC. This gives the protein CASGSSTGENIQYF.

V and J are TRBV7-2 and TRBJ2-2, with D possibly being TRBD1 (6 bases). V dropped 5 bases and J dropped 4 bases, with 14 bases sitting between them. The CDR3 length is 15 residues. Germline V gives CDR1 SGHTA, CDR2 FQGNSA. DNA for the CDR3: TGTGCCAGCAGCGGAACCGGGACAACCACCGGGGAGCTGTTTTTT. Its translation: CASSGTGTTTGELFF.

The table lists this clone with a count of one. This sequence joins TRBV7-2 and TRBJ2-1; the match to TRBD1 covers 10 bases. J was trimmed by 6 bases and V by 4 bases; bases with no gene match: 9. In germline, CDR1 is SGHTA, CDR2 FQGNSA. CDR3 length: 16 residues. The CDR3 loop is CASSSRGTGVGNEQFF. As DNA, the CDR3 is TGTGCCAGCAGCTCAAGGGGGACAGGGGTCGGCAATGAGCAGTTCTTC.

V gene TRBV28 combines with J gene TRBJ2-1, with TRBD1 matching over 8 bases. The CDR3 extends over 15 amino acids. The germline V gene encodes CDR1 MDHEN and CDR2 SYDVKM. Unmatched junction bases numbered 11, after V lost 5 bases and J lost 8 bases. CDR3 coding DNA: TGTGCCAGCAGTCCTCAAGGGACAGGAGGAGATGAGCAGTTCTTC. As protein: CASSPQGTGGDEQFF.

The rearrangement uses TRBV7-2 and TRBJ2-7; 8 nucleotides line up with TRBD1. The CDR3 length is 15 residues. V lost 2 bases, J lost 4 bases, and 7 bases stayed unmatched. CDR1 is SGHTA and CDR2 is FQGNSA in the germline V gene. CDR3 DNA: TGTGCCAGCAGCTTATCCGGACAGGGCGAGTACGAGCAGTACTTC. Protein sequence: CASSLSGQGEYEQYF.

V and J are TRBV7-3 and TRBJ2-3; unclear D gene. The CDR3 length is 13 residues. V was shortened by 6 bases and J by 1 base, with 8 bases between the two germline ends. Germline values: CDR1 SGHTA, CDR2 FQGTGA. CDR3 amino acids: CASSYTGTDTQYF. Here the CDR3 DNA reads TGTGCCAGCAGTTATACAGGCACAGATACGCAGTATTTT.

The V and J genes are TRBV7-9 and TRBJ1-1; a possible D gene is TRBD1 (5 bases). The CDR3 covers 13 residues. The germline CDR1 and CDR2 sequences are SEHNR and FQNEAQ (reference sequence). V was shortened by 5 bases and J by 1 base, with 8 bases between the two germline ends. The CDR3 sequence is CASSQGSNTEAFF. The DNA of the CDR3 is TGTGCCAGCAGCCAGGGATCGAACACTGAAGCTTTCTTT.

V usage is TRBV5-4 and J usage is TRBJ2-7, with TRBD1 as a possible D gene (6 bases). The CDR3 runs 13 residues. Trimming stripped 4 bases from V and 1 base from J, with 9 bases between. CDR1 is SGHNT, CDR2 YYREEE, per germline (reference sequence). The DNA for the CDR3 is TGTGCCAGCAGCCGGGACATTTCCTACGAGCAGTACTTC. Translating gives CASSRDISYEQYF.

J is TRBJ2-5 and V is TRBV5-4; 9 bases map to TRBD2. The CDR3 is made up of 15 amino acids. The V segment lost 0 bases and the J segment 5 bases; nucleotides outside the gene matches: 5. Germline CDR1 is SGHNT and CDR2 is YYREEE (reference sequence). In DNA, the CDR3 is TGTGCCAGCAGCTTGGCCAGGGCGGGGGGGGAGACCCAGTACTTC. Protein sequence: CASSLARAGGETQYF.

The V and J genes are TRBV4-3 and TRBJ1-5; D remains unclear. This CDR3 spans 13 amino acids. V lost 0 bases and J 5 bases, leaving 5 bases between the germline ends. Germline V CDR1 and CDR2: LGHNA, YSLEER. CDR3 nucleotide sequence: TGCGCCAGCAGCCAAGATCTAGATCAGCCCCAGCATTTT. Amino acid sequence: CASSQDLDQPQHF.

The chain has TRBV7-8 and TRBJ2-2; 11 bases are a match to TRBD1. From germline, CDR1 is SGHVS and CDR2 FQNEAQ. This CDR3 region has 16 residues. V was clipped by 6 bases and J by 5 bases; unmatched bases: 8. The CDR3 bases are TGTGCCAGCAGTCTGATCGGACAGGGGGCTACCGGGGAGCTGTTTTTT. Translation gives CASSLIGQGATGELFF.

The chain is built from TRBV2 and TRBJ2-5, with D possibly matching TRBD1 (6 bases). CDR1 and CDR2 from the germline V gene are SNHLY and FYNNEI. The CDR3 covers 15 residues. V lost 5 bases, J lost 4 bases, and 17 bases lay in between. CDR3 protein: CASSKDSQWGETQYF. The CDR3 DNA is TGTGCCAGCAGTAAGGACAGCCAGTGGGGAGAGACCCAGTACTTC.

This chain uses TRBV9 with TRBJ1-1; D possibly corresponds to TRBD1 (6 bases). Germline lookup yields CDR1 SGDLS and CDR2 YYNGEE. The CDR3 covers 16 residues. Trimming left V 0 bases short and J 1 base short, with 13 bases between. The CDR3 DNA reads as TGTGCCAGCAGCGTAGCTCCAGGACAGCCGAACACTGAAGCTTTCTTT. Amino acids: CASSVAPGQPNTEAFF.

The V and J genes are TRBV10-3 and TRBJ2-7, with D hard to call. Germline CDR1 reads ENHRY; CDR2 reads SYGVKD. Trimming pared 0 bases from V and 2 bases from J, leaving 8 bases between. CDR3 length equals 14 residues. The CDR3, as DNA: TGTGCCATCAGTGAGTCGGGCAGGACCTACGAGCAGTACTTC. It encodes CAISESGRTYEQYF.

The chain is built from TRBV5-6 and TRBJ2-5, with a weak D call TRBD1 (6 bases). The CDR3 consists of 15 residues. From germline, CDR1 is SGHDT and CDR2 YYEEEE. V gave up 0 bases and J gave up 4 bases, with 13 bases separating them. The chain's CDR3 is CASSLVGGLAETQYF. The CDR3 coding sequence is TGTGCCAGCAGCTTGGTAGGGGGTCTGGCAGAGACCCAGTACTTC.

The chain employs TRBV4-1 and TRBJ1-1, with TRBD1 identical over 11 bases. Germline V gives CDR1 MGHRA, CDR2 YSYEKL. J was trimmed by 5 bases and V by 4 bases; bases with no gene match: 6. The CDR3 sequence is 15 residues long. The CDR3 sequence: CASSRPGQGETEAFF. The DNA of the CDR3 is TGCGCCAGCAGCCGACCGGGACAGGGGGAAACTGAAGCTTTCTTT.

V is TRBV5-1 and J is TRBJ2-6; the match to TRBD2 covers 7 bases. The CDR3 length is 15 residues. The V gene end was trimmed by 2 bases and the J gene end by 2 bases; junction bases not matched to a gene: 1. Germline V CDR1 and CDR2: SGHRS, YFSETQ. CDR3 sequence: CASSFGGTGANVLTF. The CDR3 DNA reads TGCGCCAGCAGCTTCGGGGGGACTGGGGCCAACGTCCTGACTTTC.

The chain recombines TRBV5-8 with TRBJ1-6, with TRBD1 as a possible D gene (5 bases). The germline CDR1 and CDR2 sequences are SGHTS and YDEGEE. The CDR3 covers 16 residues. The V gene lost 1 base and the J gene lost 10 bases, with 18 bases spanning the gap. The CDR3 DNA follows: TGTGCCAGCAGCTTGACGACAGTTGTCGGTGGATCACCCCTCCACTTT. The encoded protein is CASSLTTVVGGSPLHF. Based on the CDR3 plus reference TRBV5-8 and TRBJ1-6, the full variable domain is EAGVTQSPTHLIKTRGQQATLRCSPISGHTSVYWYQQALGLGLQFLLWYDEGEERNRGNFPPRFSGRQFPNYSSELNVNALELEDSALYLCASSLTTVVGGSPLHFGNGTRLTVT.

V and J are TRBV11-3 and TRBJ2-7; TRBD2 agrees at 8 bases. CDR1 and CDR2 from the germline V gene are SGHNT and YENEEA. The CDR3 has 16 amino acids. V shed 4 bases and J 0 bases; nucleotides not matched to a gene: 8. The CDR3: CASSSSGGWSSYEQYF. The CDR3 region has the DNA TGTGCCAGCAGCTCGTCGGGGGGGTGGAGCTCCTACGAGCAGTACTTC.

This rearrangement joins TRBV19 to TRBJ1-5; no firm D call. The CDR3 runs to 13 residues. V was cut by 5 bases and J by 6 bases, with 11 bases left in between. The V gene's germline CDR1 is LNHDA and CDR2 SQIVND (reference sequence). In DNA, the CDR3 is TGTGCCAGTAGTCAGTGGGAGGGTCAGCCCCAGCATTTT. This sequence encodes CASSQWEGQPQHF.

The chain joins TRBV4-3 to TRBJ1-4; D might be TRBD1 (5 bases). The CDR3 has 17 amino acids. With 0 bases removed from V and 4 bases from J, the gap between germline ends came to 15 bases. Germline V lookup: CDR1 LGHNA, CDR2 YSLEER. The CDR3 DNA reads TGCGCCAGCAGCCAAGAATCAAACGAAGGACATAATGAAAAACTGTTTTTT. As protein: CASSQESNEGHNEKLFF.

This sequence joins TRBV6-6 and TRBJ1-2; TRBD1 agrees at 7 bases. Germline V gene lookup returns CDR1 MNHNY and CDR2 SVGAGI (reference sequence). Trimming took 6 bases from V and 5 from J; bases not matched to a gene: 15. The CDR3 spans 16 residues. DNA of the CDR3: TGTGCCAGCAGGGATAACCCCGGACAGGCCGAATATGGCTACACCTTC. Translating it yields CASRDNPGQAEYGYTF.

The chain joins TRBV7-2 to TRBJ2-2; 14 bases are a match to TRBD2. V dropped 5 bases and J dropped 1; count of bases not matched to a gene: 3. The germline CDR1 and CDR2 sequences are SGHTA and FQGNSA. The CDR3 is 17 amino acids. CDR3 region: CASSKGTSGRNTGELFF. The CDR3, as DNA: TGTGCCAGCAGCAAGGGGACTAGCGGGAGGAACACCGGGGAGCTGTTTTTT.

The chain carries TRBV7-2 and TRBJ1-1; 10 nucleotides agree with TRBD1. This CDR3 spans 15 amino acids. Germline V gene sequence: CDR1 SGHTA, CDR2 FQGNSA. The J segment lost 5 bases and the V segment lost 3 bases, leaving 6 bases of the junction unmatched. CDR3 nucleotide sequence: TGTGCCAGCAGCTTCAGGACAGGGGGAGGAACTGAAGCTTTCTTT. This sequence encodes CASSFRTGGGTEAFF.